A selection of T cell receptor beta chains follows, all from one sample in a study of vaccination and CD4 T cells after COVID-19. No antigen has been assigned to these receptors. One entry per CDR3 protein results from TCRdb running MiXCR on the PCR reads. The sample lists some 3,200 distinct CDR3 sequences; about 80% were seen once. Sequenced material: CD4+ T cells from blood, cultured in vitro. All receptors come from a human donor who had recovered from COVID-19. Both conserved end residues are part of each CDR3. The order of the fields is clone size, D gene, J gene, V gene, CDR3 protein, CDR3 DNA. The D gene is left open where the match is weak. The size entry gives once, few, many or a size class.

once TRBD1 TRBJ1-6 TRBV27 CASSLRSHQAGTGKIPYNSPLHF TGTGCCAGCAGTTTAAGAAGCCATCAAGCCGGGACAGGGAAAATTCCCTATAATTCACCCCTCCACTTT